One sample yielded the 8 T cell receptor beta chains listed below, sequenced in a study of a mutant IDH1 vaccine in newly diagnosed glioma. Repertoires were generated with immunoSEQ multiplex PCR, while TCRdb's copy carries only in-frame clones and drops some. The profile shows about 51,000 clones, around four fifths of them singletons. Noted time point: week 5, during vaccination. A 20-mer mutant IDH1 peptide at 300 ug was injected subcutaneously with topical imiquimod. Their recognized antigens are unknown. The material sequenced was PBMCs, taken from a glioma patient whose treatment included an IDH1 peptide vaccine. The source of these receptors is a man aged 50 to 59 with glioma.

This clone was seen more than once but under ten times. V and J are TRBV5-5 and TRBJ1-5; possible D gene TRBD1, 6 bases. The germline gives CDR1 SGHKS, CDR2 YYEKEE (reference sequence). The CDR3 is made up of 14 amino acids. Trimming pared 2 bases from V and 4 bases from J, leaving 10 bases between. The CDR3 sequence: CASSFTGYNQPQHF. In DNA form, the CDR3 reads TGTGCCAGCAGCTTTACAGGGTATAATCAGCCCCAGCATTTT.

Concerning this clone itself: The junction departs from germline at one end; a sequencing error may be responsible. DNA for the CDR3: TGTGCCAGCAGTAACTCTAGGGTGCGGATTTACGAGCAGTACTTC. Protein product: CASSNSRVRIYEQYF. This rearrangement joins TRBV6-5 to TRBJ2-7; D uncertain. Germline assignment: CDR1 MNHEY and CDR2 SVGAGI. The CDR3 has 15 residues.

In nucleotides, the CDR3 is TGCGCCAGCAGCCAAGTAACAATAGGGACCGCCTATGACTATGGCTACACCTTC. As protein: CASSQVTIGTAYDYGYTF. The rearrangement uses TRBV4-1 and TRBJ1-2, with D possibly TRBD1 on 5 matching bases. The CDR3 totals 18 residues. The germline gives CDR1 MGHRA, CDR2 YSYEKL. Between the trimmed V and J ends, which lost 1 base and 3 bases, there was a span of 21 bases.

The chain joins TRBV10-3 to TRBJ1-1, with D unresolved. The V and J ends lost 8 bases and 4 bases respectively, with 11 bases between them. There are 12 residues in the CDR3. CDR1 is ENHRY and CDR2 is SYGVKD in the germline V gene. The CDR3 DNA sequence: TGTGCCATCGCCAAGGAGGGCACTGAAGCTTTCTTT. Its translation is CAIAKEGTEAFF.

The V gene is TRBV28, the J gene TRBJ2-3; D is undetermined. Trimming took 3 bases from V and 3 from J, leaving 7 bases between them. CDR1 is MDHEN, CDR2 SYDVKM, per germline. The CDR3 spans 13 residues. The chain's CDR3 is CASSLMETDTQYF. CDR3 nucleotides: TGTGCCAGCAGTTTGATGGAAACAGATACGCAGTATTTT.

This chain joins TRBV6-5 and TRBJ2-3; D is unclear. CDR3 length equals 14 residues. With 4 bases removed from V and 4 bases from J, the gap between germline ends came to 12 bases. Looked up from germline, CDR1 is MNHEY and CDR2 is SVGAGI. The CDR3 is CASSSPDAPDTQYF. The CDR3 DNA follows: TGTGCCAGCAGTTCTCCGGACGCTCCAGATACGCAGTATTTT.

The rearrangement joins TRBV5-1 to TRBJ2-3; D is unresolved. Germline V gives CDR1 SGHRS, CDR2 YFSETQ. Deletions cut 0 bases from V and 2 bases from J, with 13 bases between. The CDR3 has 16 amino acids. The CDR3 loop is CASSLASQRNTDTQYF. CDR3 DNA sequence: TGCGCCAGCAGCTTGGCGAGCCAGCGAAACACAGATACGCAGTATTTT. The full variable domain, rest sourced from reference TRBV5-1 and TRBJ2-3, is KAGVTQTPRYLIKTRGQQVTLSCSPISGHRSVSWYQQTPGQGLQFLFEYFSETQRNKGNFPGRFSGRQFSNSRSEMNVSTLELGDSALYLCASSLASQRNTDTQYFGPGTRLTVL.

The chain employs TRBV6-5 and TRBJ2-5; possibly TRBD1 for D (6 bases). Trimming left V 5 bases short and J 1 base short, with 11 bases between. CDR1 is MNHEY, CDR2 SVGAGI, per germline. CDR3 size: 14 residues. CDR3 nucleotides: TGTGCCAGCAGTGGACAGTGGGGCCAAGAGACCCAGTACTTC. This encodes CASSGQWGQETQYF.